The 22 T cell receptor beta chains given below trace back to one sample, sequenced in a study of identical twins. MiXCR, applied by TCRdb to the 5' RACE reads, yields one record per CDR3 protein. The sample holds 450,000 to 600,000 distinct CDR3 sequences, 20% to 25% seen once. These data also featured in a second study, about yellow fever vaccine responses in identical twins.

Sequencing was done on a sample of CD4+ T cells sorted from blood. The receptors derive from a woman younger than 35 in good health.

This clonotype appeared a few times. The CDR3 is CSVEETSSYEQYF. The CDR3 nucleotides read TGCAGCGTTGAAGAAACAAGCTCCTACGAGCAGTACTTC. The genes are TRBV29-1 and TRBJ2-7, with D hard to call. Germline CDR1 reads SQVTM; CDR2 reads ANQGSEA. Trimming took off 0 bases at V and 0 bases at J, with 6 bases between the two ends. The CDR3 length is 13 residues.

The chain couples TRBV9 to TRBJ2-5; 7 bases match TRBD2. This CDR3 has 15 residues. The trim removed 6 bases at V and 4 bases at J, leaving 12 bases unmatched. CDR1 and CDR2 (germline): SGDLS, YYNGEE. DNA for the CDR3: TGTGCCAGCACCAGGTTCACTAGCGACGGAGAGACCCAGTACTTC. The encoded protein is CASTRFTSDGETQYF. The variable domain in full, with the rest retrieved from reference TRBV9 and TRBJ2-5, is DSGVTQTPKHLITATGQRVTLRCSPRSGDLSVYWYQQSLDQGLQFLIQYYNGEERAKGNILERFSAQQFPDLHSELNLSSLELGDSALYFCASTRFTSDGETQYFGPGTRLLVL.

On this clonotype itself: A junction boundary mismatches the germline segment, possibly from a read error. The chain links TRBV20-1 to TRBJ1-5; D is unclear. This CDR3 contains 13 residues. Per germline, CDR1 DFQATT and CDR2 SNEGSKA (reference sequence). CDR3 residues: CSARGGVDQPQHF. The CDR3 DNA reads TGCAGTGCAAGAGGCGGGGTGGATCAGCCCCAGCATTTT.

This clonotype showed up many times. The chain joins TRBV12-3 or TRBV12-4 to TRBJ1-6; no reliable D call. V was cut by 2 bases and J by 5 bases, with 4 bases left in between. CDR3 length: 13 amino acids. CDR3 nucleotides: TGTGCCAGCAGTTTAACAGATAATTCACCCCTCCACTTT. Translating gives CASSLTDNSPLHF.

The chain links TRBV20-1 to TRBJ1-2, with D hard to call. The CDR3 length is 15 residues. Germline CDR1 DFQATT, CDR2 SNEGSKA (reference sequence). Trimming cost V 0 bases and J 0 bases, with 11 bases left between them. CDR3 coding DNA: TGCAGTGCTAGAGATAACAGTCCTGCTAACTATGGCTACACCTTC. This codes for CSARDNSPANYGYTF.

Regarding this clonotype: One end of the junction does not line up with germline, which may come from a read error. V usage is TRBV3-1 and J usage is TRBJ2-1, with TRBD2 matching 10 bases. Germline assignment: CDR1 LGHDT and CDR2 YNNKEL (reference sequence). There are 16 residues in the CDR3. As DNA, the CDR3 is TGTGCCAGCAGCCATGGAGCGGGGGGGCAAGGAAATGTGCAGTTCTTC. This codes for CASSHGAGGQGNVQFF.

The chain recombines TRBV9 with TRBJ2-1, with D perhaps TRBD1 (7 bases). The CDR3 is made up of 16 amino acids. Germline V CDR1 and CDR2: SGDLS, YYNGEE. V lost 2 bases and J lost 3, with 15 bases in between. The CDR3 DNA follows: TGTGCCAGCAGCGTTTCGGCGGGACAGCTCTACAATGAGCAGTTCTTC. Amino acid sequence: CASSVSAGQLYNEQFF. Full variable domain (rest looked up from reference TRBV9 and TRBJ2-1): DSGVTQTPKHLITATGQRVTLRCSPRSGDLSVYWYQQSLDQGLQFLIQYYNGEERAKGNILERFSAQQFPDLHSELNLSSLELGDSALYFCASSVSAGQLYNEQFFGPGTRLTVL.

This clonotype has more than one count but fewer than ten. The rearrangement joins TRBV20-1 to TRBJ2-1; no clear D. V was cut by 3 bases and J by 3 bases, with 9 bases left in between. The CDR3 contains 13 residues. From germline, CDR1 is DFQATT and CDR2 SNEGSKA (reference sequence). The CDR3 nucleotides read TGCAGTGCTAGTCCCACTAACTACAATGAGCAGTTCTTC. This codes for CSASPTNYNEQFF.

This clonotype was seen a few times. This chain joins TRBV20-1 and TRBJ2-1; 7 bases match TRBD2. The germline V gene has CDR1 DFQATT and CDR2 SNEGSKA (reference sequence). This CDR3 is built from 14 residues. Trimming cost V 2 bases and J 7 bases; bases outside gene matches: 8. CDR3 region: CSARPGLVGNEQFF. CDR3 sequence (DNA): TGCAGTGCTAGACCCGGACTAGTGGGGAATGAGCAGTTCTTC.

This clonotype has only a few counts. This rearrangement joins TRBV7-9 to TRBJ1-1, with unresolved D. In germline, CDR1 is SEHNR, CDR2 FQNEAQ (reference sequence). V gave up 5 bases and J gave up 0 bases, with 13 bases separating them. The CDR3 contains 15 residues. In DNA, the CDR3 is TGTGCCAGCAGCCCCACCATGGGCATGAACACTGAAGCTTTCTTT. Translating gives CASSPTMGMNTEAFF. Drawing the rest from reference TRBV7-9 and TRBJ1-1, the complete variable domain is DTGVSQNPRHKITKRGQNVTFRCDPISEHNRLYWYRQTLGQGPEFLTYFQNEAQLEKSRLLSDRFSAERPKGSFSTLEIQRTEQGDSAMYLCASSPTMGMNTEAFFGQGTRLTVV.

V and J are TRBV24-1 and TRBJ2-2, with 11 bases that match TRBD2. Looked up from germline, CDR1 is KGHDR and CDR2 is SFDVKD. J was trimmed by 2 bases and V by 8 bases; bases with no gene match: 6. This CDR3 is 16 amino acids long. CDR3 coding DNA: TGTGCCACCAAATCCGGGACTAGCGGTAACACCGGGGAGCTGTTTTTT. Amino acids: CATKSGTSGNTGELFF.

This clonotype was detected only a few times. The V gene is TRBV6-2 or TRBV6-3, the J gene TRBJ1-5; maybe TRBD1 (6 bases). This CDR3 spans 17 amino acids. Germline CDR1 MNHEY, CDR2 SVGEGT. Trimming shortened V by 7 bases and J by 4 bases, and 23 bases separated the two germline ends. The CDR3 sequence is CASIPGPGAVRNQPQHF. As DNA, the CDR3 is TGTGCCAGCATTCCGGGGCCGGGGGCGGTGCGAAATCAGCCCCAGCATTTT.

The CDR3 DNA reads as TGTGCCAGCAGCCCCATCCCAGGGACTGGGGAGCTGTTTTTT. Translation gives CASSPIPGTGELFF. The chain has TRBV9 and TRBJ2-2; a possible D gene is TRBD2 (6 bases). The germline gives CDR1 SGDLS, CDR2 YYNGEE. V was clipped by 4 bases and J by 8 bases, with 15 bases between them. The CDR3 spans 14 residues.

The chain links TRBV12-3 or TRBV12-4 to TRBJ1-6; 10 bases are a match to TRBD1. J lost 9 bases, V lost 6 bases, and 11 bases had no gene match. The CDR3 sequence is 16 residues long. The CDR3 region is CASSPRARTGGSPLHF. The CDR3 DNA reads as TGTGCCAGCAGCCCCCGTGCCAGGACAGGGGGTTCACCCCTCCACTTT.

A few counts support this clonotype. The J gene is TRBJ2-2, the V gene TRBV9, with D tentatively TRBD1 (5 bases). Deletions cut 2 bases from V and 4 bases from J, with 9 bases between. The V gene's germline CDR1 is SGDLS and CDR2 YYNGEE. CDR3 length equals 14 residues. CDR3 in DNA: TGTGCCAGCAGCGTGATAGGGGTCACCGGGGAGCTGTTTTTT. Residues: CASSVIGVTGELFF. The full variable domain, with the rest looked up from reference TRBV9 and TRBJ2-2, is DSGVTQTPKHLITATGQRVTLRCSPRSGDLSVYWYQQSLDQGLQFLIQYYNGEERAKGNILERFSAQQFPDLHSELNLSSLELGDSALYFCASSVIGVTGELFFGEGSRLTVL.

This clonotype was seen only a few times. CDR3 residues: CSARDLGVGTGELFF. The CDR3, as DNA: TGCAGTGCTAGAGATCTGGGTGTGGGGACCGGGGAGCTGTTTTTT. The rearrangement links TRBV20-1 to TRBJ2-2; no clear D. Germline loops: CDR1 DFQATT, CDR2 SNEGSKA (reference sequence). This CDR3 contains 15 residues. The V end was cut by 0 bases, the J end by 5 bases, with 13 bases between.

This clonotype was counted only a few times. This chain joins TRBV5-1 and TRBJ2-5; 10 nucleotides match TRBD2. Germline CDR1 is SGHRS and CDR2 is YFSETQ. V was pared by 0 bases and J by 2 bases, with 10 bases of the junction left unmatched. This CDR3 spans 18 amino acids. The CDR3 region is CASSLGGLTSGLQETQYF. As DNA, the CDR3 is TGCGCCAGCAGCTTGGGGGGCCTGACTAGCGGGTTACAAGAGACCCAGTACTTC.

The genes are TRBV4-1 and TRBJ2-5; D is possibly TRBD1 (6 bases). The CDR3 loop spans 15 amino acids. From germline, CDR1 is MGHRA and CDR2 YSYEKL. Trimming shortened V by 4 bases and J by 3 bases, and 15 bases separated the two germline ends. CDR3 nucleotide sequence: TGCGCCAGCAGCCGCCCAGGACAGACCGAAGAGACCCAGTACTTC. Protein product: CASSRPGQTEETQYF.

The chain couples TRBV5-5 to TRBJ2-7; 8 positions agree with TRBD1. This CDR3 is 17 amino acids long. V shed 0 bases, J shed 6 bases, and the junction held 14 bases outside the gene matches. The V gene's germline CDR1 is SGHKS and CDR2 YYEKEE (reference sequence). The CDR3 sequence is CASSLATGQGRWSEQYF. The DNA of the CDR3 is TGTGCCAGCAGCTTGGCGACCGGACAGGGCAGGTGGAGCGAGCAGTACTTC.

The V call is TRBV7-3, the J call TRBJ2-1; tentative D call: TRBD2 (6 bases). V was shortened by 2 bases and J by 0 bases, with 11 bases between the two germline ends. The CDR3 contains 16 residues. Germline-derived CDR1 and CDR2 are SGHTA and FQGTGA. The CDR3 region is CASSLRHGSSYNEQFF. As DNA, the CDR3 is TGTGCCAGCAGCTTACGTCACGGGAGCTCCTACAATGAGCAGTTCTTC.

Points on this clonotype: One junction end disagrees with the germline gene, perhaps due to a read error. The V call is TRBV24-1, the J call TRBJ2-2; D is unclear. The CDR3 has 13 amino acids. Germline V gene sequence: CDR1 KGHDR, CDR2 SFDVKD. The CDR3 sequence is CATSALFTGELFF. CDR3 nucleotides: TGTGCCACCAGTGCTTTGTTCACCGGGGAGCTGTTTTTT.

This clonotype was seen more than once but under ten times. The rearrangement links TRBV11-2 to TRBJ1-4, with D maybe TRBD1 (5 bases). The CDR3 loop spans 13 amino acids. The V end lost 5 bases, the J end lost 15 bases, and 19 bases lay between the germline ends. Germline CDR1 is SGHAT and CDR2 is FQNNGV. The CDR3 protein is CASSPTETALLFF. CDR3 nucleotide sequence: TGTGCCAGCAGCCCAACAGAGACAGCCTTATTGTTTTTT. The entire variable domain, with the rest obtained from reference TRBV11-2 and TRBJ1-4, is as follows: EAGVAQSPRYKIIEKRQSVAFWCNPISGHATLYWYQQILGQGPKLLIQFQNNGVVDDSQLPKDRFSAERLKGVDSTLKIQPAKLEDSAVYLCASSPTETALLFFGSGTQLSVL.